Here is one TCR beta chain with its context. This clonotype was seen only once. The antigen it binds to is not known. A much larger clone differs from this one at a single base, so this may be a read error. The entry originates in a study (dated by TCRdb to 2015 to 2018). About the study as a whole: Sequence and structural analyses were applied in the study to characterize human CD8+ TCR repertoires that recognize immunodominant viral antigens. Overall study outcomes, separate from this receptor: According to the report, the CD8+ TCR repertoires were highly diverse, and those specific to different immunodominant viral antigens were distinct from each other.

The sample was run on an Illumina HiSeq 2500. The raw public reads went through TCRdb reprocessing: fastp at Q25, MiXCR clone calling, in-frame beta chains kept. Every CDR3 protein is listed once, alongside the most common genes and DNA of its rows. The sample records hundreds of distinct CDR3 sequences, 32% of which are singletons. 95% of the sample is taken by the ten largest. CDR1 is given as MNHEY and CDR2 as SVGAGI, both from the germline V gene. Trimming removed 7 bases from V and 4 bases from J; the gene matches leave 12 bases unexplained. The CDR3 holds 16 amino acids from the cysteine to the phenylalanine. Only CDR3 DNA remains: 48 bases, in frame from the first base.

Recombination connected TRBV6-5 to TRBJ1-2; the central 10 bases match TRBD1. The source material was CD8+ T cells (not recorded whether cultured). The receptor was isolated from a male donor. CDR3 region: CASNRVTGTGAYGYTF. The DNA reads TGTGCCAGCAATCGAGTTACCGGGACAGGGGCCTATGGCTACACCTTC.